The 6 T cell receptor beta chains below come from one sample, sequenced in a study of persistence of HIV-infected CD4 T cells. These TCRs are of unknown antigen specificity. Cells were stimulated with CMV-infected fibroblast lysates at around 9.1 ug/mL. Memory cells lacking CD40L and CD69 with high CD45RO were sorted. The libraries were made with immunoSEQ version 4 in survey mode. Measured with immunoSEQ multiplex PCR; TCRdb has only the in-frame clones, and not every one. Of 50,000 or so clones in the sample, around 72% were seen once. The sample consisted of CD4+ T cells sorted from PBMCs after roughly 19-hour stimulation, taken from a patient who received antiretroviral therapy. The source of these receptors is an adult man with HIV who was CMV-seropositive.

This clone has only one observation. This chain connects TRBV2 to TRBJ1-3; 7 nucleotides align to TRBD1. V gave up 4 bases and J gave up 0 bases; unmatched junction bases: 3. This CDR3 comprises 15 residues. Germline V gene sequence: CDR1 SNHLY, CDR2 FYNNEI. CDR3 sequence reads: CASSVGQSSGNTIYF. Here the CDR3 DNA reads TGTGCCAGCAGTGTGGGACAGAGCTCTGGAAACACCATATATTTT.

This chain connects TRBV15 to TRBJ2-1; D not certain. V lost 11 bases and J 8 bases, leaving 16 bases between the germline ends. The length of the CDR3 is 12 residues. CDR1 and CDR2 (germline): LNHNV, YYDKDF (reference sequence). The CDR3 region is CAAGPGRYEQFF. Written as DNA, the CDR3 is TGTGCCGCCGGGCCAGGTCGGTATGAGCAGTTCTTC.

V is TRBV5-6 and J is TRBJ1-5, with 9 nucleotides matching TRBD1. The length of the CDR3 is 15 residues. The J segment lost 6 bases and the V segment lost 3 bases, leaving 7 bases of the junction unmatched. The germline CDR1 and CDR2 sequences are SGHDT and YYEEEE. The CDR3 protein is CASSYGTGPGQPQHF. Written as DNA, the CDR3 is TGTGCCAGCAGCTACGGGACAGGGCCAGGTCAGCCCCAGCATTTT.

This clone was recorded a few times. This chain links TRBV5-1 with TRBJ1-2; D unresolved. Deletions cut 4 bases from V and 2 bases from J, with 6 bases between. The germline gives CDR1 SGHRS, CDR2 YFSETQ. The CDR3 runs 12 residues. The CDR3 bases are TGCGCCAGCAGCCTAGAAAACTATGGCTACACCTTC. Translation gives CASSLENYGYTF.

This clone was found a few times. Within the sample, other DNA sequences also encode this same CDR3. The chain uses TRBV5-1 and TRBJ1-6; unclear D gene. The CDR3 totals 15 residues. CDR1 is SGHRS and CDR2 is YFSETQ in the germline V gene. Trimming stripped 1 base from V and 1 base from J, with 6 bases between. The DNA of the CDR3 is TGCGCCAGCAGCTTGAGCTCGTCCTATAATTCACCCCTCCACTTT. This codes for CASSLSSSYNSPLHF.

This clone is termed medium-sized (0.01 to 0.1%). The chain employs TRBV5-5 and TRBJ2-1; no clear D. This CDR3 is 15 amino acids long. CDR1 and CDR2 (germline): SGHKS, YYEKEE (reference sequence). Trimming pared 0 bases from V and 6 bases from J, leaving 13 bases between. CDR3 DNA sequence: TGTGCCAGCAGCTTGGGAATGTCCTCTTTCAATGAGCAGTTCTTC. This translates into CASSLGMSSFNEQFF.